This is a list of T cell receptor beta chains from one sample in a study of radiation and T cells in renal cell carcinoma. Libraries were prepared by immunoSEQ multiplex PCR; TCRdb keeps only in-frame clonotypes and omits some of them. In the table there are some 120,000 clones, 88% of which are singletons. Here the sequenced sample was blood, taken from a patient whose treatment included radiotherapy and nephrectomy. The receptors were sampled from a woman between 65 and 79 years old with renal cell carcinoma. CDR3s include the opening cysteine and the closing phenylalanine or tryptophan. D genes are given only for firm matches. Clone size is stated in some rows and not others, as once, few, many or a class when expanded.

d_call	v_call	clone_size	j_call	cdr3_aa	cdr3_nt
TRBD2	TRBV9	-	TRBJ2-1	CASSPPAGGRKANEQFF	TGTGCCAGCAGCCCCCCGGCGGGGGGAAGAAAGGCCAATGAGCAGTTCTTC
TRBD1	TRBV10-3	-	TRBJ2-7	CAISVKGAGYEQYF	TGTGCCATCAGTGTGAAGGGGGCAGGATACGAGCAGTACTTC
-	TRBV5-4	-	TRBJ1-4	CASSLEGARAEKLFF	TGTGCCAGCAGCTTGGAGGGCGCGCGGGCTGAAAAACTGTTTTTT
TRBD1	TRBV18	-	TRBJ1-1	CASSQKTGTGGEAFF	TGTGCCAGCTCCCAGAAGACTGGGACAGGGGGCGAGGCTTTCTTT
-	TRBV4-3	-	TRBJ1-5	CASSQDSLSNQPQHF	TGCGCCAGCAGCCAAGACAGCTTAAGCAATCAGCCCCAGCATTTT
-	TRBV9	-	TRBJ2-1	CASSPGLSGWGRPYNEQFF	TGTGCCAGCAGCCCCGGACTCTCGGGTTGGGGTAGGCCCTACAATGAGCAGTTCTTC
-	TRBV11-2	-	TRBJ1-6	CASSAPENGLDNSPLHF	TGTGCCAGCAGCGCACCCGAGAACGGTTTGGATAATTCACCCCTCCACTTT
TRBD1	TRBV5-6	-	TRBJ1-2	CASSLDRGGNYGYTF	TGTGCCAGCAGCCTGGACAGGGGAGGTAACTATGGCTACACCTTC
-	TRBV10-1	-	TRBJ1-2	CASMEGGDYGYTF	TGCGCCAGCATGGAGGGGGGGGACTATGGCTACACCTTC
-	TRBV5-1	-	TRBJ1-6	CASSIVSTADSPLHF	TGCGCCAGCAGCATTGTCAGCACCGCGGATTCACCCCTCCACTTT
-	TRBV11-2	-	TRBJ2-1	CASSLRGGEQFF	TGTGCCAGCAGCTTAAGGGGCGGTGAGCAGTTCTTC
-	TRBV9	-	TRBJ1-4	CASSVDGQPNEKLFF	TGTGCCAGCAGCGTTGACGGGCAGCCAAATGAAAAACTGTTTTTT
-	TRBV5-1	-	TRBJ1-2	CASSPGRGANYGYTF	TGCGCCAGCAGCCCGGGCCGGGGGGCTAACTATGGCTACACCTTC
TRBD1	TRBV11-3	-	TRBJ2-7	CASSLGGGQGLYEQYF	TGTGCCAGCAGCTTAGGAGGGGGACAGGGACTTTACGAGCAGTACTTC
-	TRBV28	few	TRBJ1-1	CASSFPDEAFF	TGTGCCAGCAGTTTTCCGGATGAAGCTTTCTTT
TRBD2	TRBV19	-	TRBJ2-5	CASSQSGVRETQYF	TGTGCCAGTAGTCAAAGCGGGGTCAGAGAGACCCAGTACTTC
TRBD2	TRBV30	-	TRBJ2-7	CAWSSGGPYEQYF	TGTGCCTGGAGTTCGGGGGGGCCCTACGAGCAGTACTTC
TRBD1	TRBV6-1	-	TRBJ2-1	CASIPGQGWHEQFF	TGTGCCAGCATCCCGGGACAGGGGTGGCATGAGCAGTTCTTC
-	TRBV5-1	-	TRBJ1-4	CASSLSGFNEKLFF	TGCGCCAGCAGCTTGTCTGGGTTTAATGAAAAACTGTTTTTT
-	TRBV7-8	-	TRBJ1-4	CASSDIGNKKLFF	TGTGCCAGCAGCGACATCGGAAATAAAAAACTGTTTTTT
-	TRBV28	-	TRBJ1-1	CASSVTGMNTEAFF	TGTGCCAGCAGCGTAACAGGGATGAACACTGAAGCTTTCTTT
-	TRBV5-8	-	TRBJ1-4	CASSAMGGAVDREKLFF	TGTGCCAGCAGCGCGATGGGGGGCGCGGTCGATCGTGAAAAACTGTTTTTT
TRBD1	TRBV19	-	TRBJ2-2	CASSIPGQGAGGELFF	TGTGCCAGTAGTATCCCGGGACAGGGGGCCGGCGGGGAGCTGTTTTTT
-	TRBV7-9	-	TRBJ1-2	CASSLGNGGKSRGYTF	TGTGCCAGCAGCTTAGGAAATGGGGGTAAAAGTCGTGGCTACACCTTC
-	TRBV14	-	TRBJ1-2	CASSQDVGQPRIYGYTF	TGTGCCAGCAGCCAAGATGTTGGGCAGCCACGGATCTATGGCTACACCTTC
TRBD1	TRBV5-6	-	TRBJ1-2	CASSKFLDREDGYTF	TGTGCCAGCAGCAAGTTCCTGGACAGGGAAGATGGCTACACCTTC
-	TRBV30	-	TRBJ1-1	CAWSVATNTEAFF	TGTGCCTGGAGTGTGGCCACGAACACTGAAGCTTTCTTT
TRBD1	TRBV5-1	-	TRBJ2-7	CASSLGTGRVREQYF	TGCGCCAGCAGCTTAGGGACAGGGAGGGTAAGGGAGCAGTACTTC
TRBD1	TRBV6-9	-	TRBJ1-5	CASSYRDRGNNQPQHF	TGTGCCAGCAGTTACCGCGACAGGGGGAACAATCAGCCCCAGCATTTT
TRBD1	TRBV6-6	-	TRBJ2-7	CASRYGTVGDEQYF	TGTGCCAGCAGGTACGGGACAGTGGGCGACGAGCAGTACTTC
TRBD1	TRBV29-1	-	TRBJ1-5	CSARTGGEGNQPQHF	TGCAGCGCTAGGACAGGGGGCGAAGGCAATCAGCCCCAGCATTTT
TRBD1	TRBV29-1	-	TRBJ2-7	CSVDSGTGTYEQYF	TGCAGCGTTGACAGCGGGACAGGGACCTACGAGCAGTACTTC
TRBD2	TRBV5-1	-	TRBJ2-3	CASSLGLAVSDTQYF	TGCGCCAGCAGCTTGGGACTAGCGGTGTCAGATACGCAGTATTTT
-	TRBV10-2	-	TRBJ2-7	CASSSDEGASYEQYF	TGCGCCAGCAGTTCCGACGAAGGAGCATCCTACGAGCAGTACTTC
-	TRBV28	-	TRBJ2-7	CASSLTGRRRNEQYF	TGTGCCAGCAGTTTAACGGGCAGGAGGCGCAACGAGCAGTACTTC
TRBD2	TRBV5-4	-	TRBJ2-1	CASSPASGSSYNEQFF	TGTGCCAGCAGCCCAGCTAGCGGGAGCTCCTACAATGAGCAGTTCTTC
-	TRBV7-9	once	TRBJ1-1	CASSLESRKSEAFF	TGTGCCAGCAGCTTAGAGTCGAGGAAGTCTGAAGCTTTCTTT
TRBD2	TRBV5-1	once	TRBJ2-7	CASSRGGPEQYF	TGCGCCAGCAGCCGGGGGGGCCCCGAGCAGTACTTC
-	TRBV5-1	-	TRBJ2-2	CASSFGEVPPGELFF	TGCGCCAGCAGCTTCGGGGAGGTACCCCCCGGGGAGCTGTTTTTT
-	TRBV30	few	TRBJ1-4	CAWSPQAKGGKLFF	TGTGCCTGGAGTCCTCAGGCAAAGGGAGGAAAACTGTTTTTT
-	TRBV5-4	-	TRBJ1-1	CASTGPNTEAFF	TGTGCCAGCACAGGGCCGAACACTGAAGCTTTCTTT
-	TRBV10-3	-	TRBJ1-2	CAISESESGRGYTF	TGTGCCATCAGTGAGTCTGAGTCAGGTCGTGGCTACACCTTC
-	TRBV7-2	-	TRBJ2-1	CASSFKRGSSYNEQFF	TGTGCCAGCAGCTTTAAACGGGGGAGCTCCTACAATGAGCAGTTCTTC